Listed below are T cell receptor beta chains from one sample, sequenced in a study of OX40 agonist ivuxolimab in advanced cancers. Assay: immunoSEQ multiplex PCR; the TCRdb copy retains only in-frame clones and omits some. Here the sample spans over 65,000 clones, around 84% being singletons. The specimen comprised CD4+ or CD8+ T cells sorted from blood, sampled in a trial of the OX40 agonist ivuxolimab. These receptors came from an adult with an advanced solid tumor such as melanoma, head and neck, liver or kidney cancer. The CDR3 runs from the conserved cysteine through the conserved F or W.

v_call cdr3_aa
TRBV4-1 CASSRAGGFNEQYF
TRBV9 CASSVDSLGGYNEQFF
TRBV18 CASSPPGGTLNTGELFF
TRBV2 CASSDFGGNTEAFF
TRBV6-1 CASSGGNSYEQYF
TRBV25-1 CASSVQGAYGYTF
TRBV5-6 CASSPWTNPTYEQYF
TRBV7-9 CASTPMGTDYNEQFF
TRBV29-1 CSAWDRGGEKLFF
TRBV5-1 CASSTTGGAQPQHF
TRBV6-5 CASSPGRGRFAEAFF
TRBV15 CATTPVGGDSPEAFF
TRBV5-5 CASSPDRGWGYGYTF
TRBV11-3 CASSPGQGTYGYTF